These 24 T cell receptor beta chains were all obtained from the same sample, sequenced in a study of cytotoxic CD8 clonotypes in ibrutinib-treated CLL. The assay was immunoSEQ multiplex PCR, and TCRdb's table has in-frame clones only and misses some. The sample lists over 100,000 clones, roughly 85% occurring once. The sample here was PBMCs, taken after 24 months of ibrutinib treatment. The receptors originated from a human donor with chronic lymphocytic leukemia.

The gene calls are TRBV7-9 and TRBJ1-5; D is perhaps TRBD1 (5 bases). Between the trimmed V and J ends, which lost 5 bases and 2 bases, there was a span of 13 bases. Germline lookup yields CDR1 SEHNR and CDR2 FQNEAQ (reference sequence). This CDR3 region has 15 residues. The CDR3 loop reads CASSPWEGGNQPQHF. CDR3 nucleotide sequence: TGTGCCAGCAGCCCCTGGGAAGGGGGCAATCAGCCCCAGCATTTT.

The CDR3 bases are TGTGCCAGCAGCCTAGAAACGGGTATAGAAGAGCAGTACTTC. Its translation is CASSLETGIEEQYF. This chain links TRBV5-6 with TRBJ2-7; unclear D gene. The V and J ends lost 4 bases and 7 bases respectively, with 18 bases between them. The length of the CDR3 is 14 residues. Germline V gene data show CDR1 as SGHDT and CDR2 as YYEEEE. The full variable domain, in which reference TRBV5-6 and TRBJ2-7 provide the parts outside the CDR3, is DAGVTQSPTHLIKTRGQQVTLRCSPKSGHDTVSWYQQALGQGPQFIFQYYEEEERQRGNFPDRFSGHQFPNYSSELNVNALLLGDSALYLCASSLETGIEEQYFGPGTRLTVT.

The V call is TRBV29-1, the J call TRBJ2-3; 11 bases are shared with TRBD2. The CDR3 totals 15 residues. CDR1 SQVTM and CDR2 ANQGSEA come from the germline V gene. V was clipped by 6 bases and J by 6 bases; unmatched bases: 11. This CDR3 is CSVARPGLADDTQYF. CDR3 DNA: TGCAGCGTCGCCCGCCCGGGACTAGCGGACGATACGCAGTATTTT.

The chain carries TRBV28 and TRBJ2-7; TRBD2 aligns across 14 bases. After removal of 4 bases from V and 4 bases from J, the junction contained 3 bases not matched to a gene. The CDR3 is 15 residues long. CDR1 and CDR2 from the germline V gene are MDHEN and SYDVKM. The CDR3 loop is CASSSGLAGGYEQYF. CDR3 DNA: TGTGCCAGCAGTTCTGGACTAGCGGGAGGTTACGAGCAGTACTTC.

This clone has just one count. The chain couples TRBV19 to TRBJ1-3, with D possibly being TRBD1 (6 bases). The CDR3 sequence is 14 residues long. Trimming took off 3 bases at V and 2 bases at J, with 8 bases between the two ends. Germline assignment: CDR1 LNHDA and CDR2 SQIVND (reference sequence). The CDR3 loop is CASSMGAAGNTIYF. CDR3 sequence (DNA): TGTGCCAGTAGTATGGGGGCGGCTGGAAACACCATATATTTT.

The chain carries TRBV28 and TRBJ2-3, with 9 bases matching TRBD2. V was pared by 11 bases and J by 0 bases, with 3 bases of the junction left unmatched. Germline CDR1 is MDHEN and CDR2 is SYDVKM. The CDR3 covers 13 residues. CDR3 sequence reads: CAGSGGSTDTQYF. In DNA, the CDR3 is TGTGCCGGTAGCGGGGGAAGCACAGATACGCAGTATTTT.

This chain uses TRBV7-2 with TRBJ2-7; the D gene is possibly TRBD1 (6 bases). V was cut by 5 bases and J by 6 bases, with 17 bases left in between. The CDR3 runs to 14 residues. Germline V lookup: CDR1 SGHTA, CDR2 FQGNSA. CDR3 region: CASSTSGGTGEQYF. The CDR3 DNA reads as TGTGCCAGCAGCACTAGTGGGGGCACGGGCGAGCAGTACTTC.

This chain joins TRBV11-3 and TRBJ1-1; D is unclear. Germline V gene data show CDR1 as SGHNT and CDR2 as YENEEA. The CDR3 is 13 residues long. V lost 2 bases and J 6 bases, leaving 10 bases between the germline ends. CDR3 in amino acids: CASSLSDAAEAFF. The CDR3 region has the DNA TGTGCCAGCAGCTTATCGGACGCGGCTGAAGCTTTCTTT.

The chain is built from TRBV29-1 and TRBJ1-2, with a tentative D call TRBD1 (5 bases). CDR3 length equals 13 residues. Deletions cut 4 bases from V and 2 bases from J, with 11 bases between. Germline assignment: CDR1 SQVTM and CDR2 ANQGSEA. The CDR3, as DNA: TGCAGCGTTGCCTTGGGGGACAACTATGGCTACACCTTC. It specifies CSVALGDNYGYTF.

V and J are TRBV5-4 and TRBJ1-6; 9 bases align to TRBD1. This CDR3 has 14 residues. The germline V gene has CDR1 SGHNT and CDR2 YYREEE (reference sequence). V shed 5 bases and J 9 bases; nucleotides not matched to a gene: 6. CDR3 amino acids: CASRRDRESSPLHF. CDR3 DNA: TGTGCCAGCAGGAGGGACAGGGAGAGTTCACCCCTCCACTTT.

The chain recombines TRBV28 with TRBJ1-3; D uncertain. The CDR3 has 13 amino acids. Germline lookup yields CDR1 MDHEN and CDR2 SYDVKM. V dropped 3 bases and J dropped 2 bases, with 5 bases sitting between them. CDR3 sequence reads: CASSFQPGNTIYF. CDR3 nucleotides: TGTGCCAGCAGTTTTCAACCTGGAAACACCATATATTTT.

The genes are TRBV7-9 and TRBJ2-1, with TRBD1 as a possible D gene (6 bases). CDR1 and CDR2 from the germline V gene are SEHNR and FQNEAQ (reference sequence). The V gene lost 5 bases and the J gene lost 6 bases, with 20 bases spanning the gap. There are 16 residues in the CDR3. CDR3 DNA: TGTGCCAGCAGCCCTCTGGGGGCAGGGGTGGTCAATGAGCAGTTCTTC. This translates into CASSPLGAGVVNEQFF.

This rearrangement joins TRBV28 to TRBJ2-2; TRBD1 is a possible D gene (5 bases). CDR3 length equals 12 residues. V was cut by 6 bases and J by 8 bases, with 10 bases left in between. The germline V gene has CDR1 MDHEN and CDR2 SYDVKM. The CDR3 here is CASSPRVGELFF. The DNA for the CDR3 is TGTGCCAGCAGCCCCAGGGTAGGGGAGCTGTTTTTT.

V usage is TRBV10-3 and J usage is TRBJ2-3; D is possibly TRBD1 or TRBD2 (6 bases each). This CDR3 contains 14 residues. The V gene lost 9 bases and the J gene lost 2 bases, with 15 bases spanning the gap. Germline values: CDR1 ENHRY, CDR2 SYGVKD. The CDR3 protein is CAIRRGTLTDTQYF. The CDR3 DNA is TGTGCCATACGACGGGGGACACTCACAGATACGCAGTATTTT.

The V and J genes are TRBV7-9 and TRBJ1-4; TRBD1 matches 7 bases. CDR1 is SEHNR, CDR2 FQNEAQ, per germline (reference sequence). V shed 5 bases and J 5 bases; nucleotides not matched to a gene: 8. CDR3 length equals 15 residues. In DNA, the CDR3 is TGTGCCAGCAGCCACGGGGACAGATTAAATGAAAAACTGTTTTTT. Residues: CASSHGDRLNEKLFF.

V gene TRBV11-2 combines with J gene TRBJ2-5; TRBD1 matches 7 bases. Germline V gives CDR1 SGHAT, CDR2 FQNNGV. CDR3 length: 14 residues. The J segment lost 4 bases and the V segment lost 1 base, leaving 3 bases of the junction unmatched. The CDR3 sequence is CASSLGQGRETQYF. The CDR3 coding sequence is TGTGCCAGCAGCTTAGGACAGGGAAGAGAGACCCAGTACTTC.

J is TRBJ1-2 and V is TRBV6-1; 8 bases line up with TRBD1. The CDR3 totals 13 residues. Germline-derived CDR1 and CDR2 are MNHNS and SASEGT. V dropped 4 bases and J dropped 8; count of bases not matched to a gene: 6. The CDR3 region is CASSGQGSYGYTF. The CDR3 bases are TGTGCCAGCAGTGGACAGGGGAGCTACGGCTACACCTTC.

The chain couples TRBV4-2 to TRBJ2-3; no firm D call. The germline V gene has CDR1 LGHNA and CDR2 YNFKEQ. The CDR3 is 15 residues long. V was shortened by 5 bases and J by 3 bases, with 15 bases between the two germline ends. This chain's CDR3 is CASSYRAQATDTQYF. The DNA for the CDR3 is TGTGCCAGCAGCTACCGGGCTCAGGCGACAGATACGCAGTATTTT.

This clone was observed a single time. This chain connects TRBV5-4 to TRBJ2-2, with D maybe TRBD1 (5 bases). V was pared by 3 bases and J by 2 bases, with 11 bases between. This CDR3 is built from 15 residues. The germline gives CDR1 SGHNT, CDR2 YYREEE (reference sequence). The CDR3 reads CASSSGSRNTGELFF. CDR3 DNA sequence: TGTGCCAGCAGCTCAGGGTCTCGAAACACCGGGGAGCTGTTTTTT. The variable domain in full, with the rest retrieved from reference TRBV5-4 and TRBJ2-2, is ETGVTQSPTHLIKTRGQQVTLRCSSQSGHNTVSWYQQALGQGPQFIFQYYREEENGRGNFPPRFSGLQFPNYSSELNVNALELDDSALYLCASSSGSRNTGELFFGEGSRLTVL.

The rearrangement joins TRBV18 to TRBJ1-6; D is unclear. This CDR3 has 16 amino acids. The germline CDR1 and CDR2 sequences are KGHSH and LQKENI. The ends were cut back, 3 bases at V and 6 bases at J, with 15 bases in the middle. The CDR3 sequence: CASSPQPGVGNSPLHF. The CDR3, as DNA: TGTGCCAGCTCACCGCAACCCGGGGTTGGTAATTCACCCCTCCACTTT.

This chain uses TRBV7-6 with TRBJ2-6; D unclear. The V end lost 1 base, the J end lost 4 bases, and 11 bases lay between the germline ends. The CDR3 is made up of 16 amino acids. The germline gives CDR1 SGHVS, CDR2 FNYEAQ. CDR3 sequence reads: CASSLEPMAGANVLTF. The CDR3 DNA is TGTGCCAGCAGCTTAGAGCCCATGGCCGGGGCCAACGTCCTGACTTTC.

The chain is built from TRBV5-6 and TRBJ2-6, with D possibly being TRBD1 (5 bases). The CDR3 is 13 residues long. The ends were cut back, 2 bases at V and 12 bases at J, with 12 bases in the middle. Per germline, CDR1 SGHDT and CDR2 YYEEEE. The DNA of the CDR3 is TGTGCCAGCAGCTTTGGGGCAGGAACCGTCCTGACTTTC. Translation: CASSFGAGTVLTF. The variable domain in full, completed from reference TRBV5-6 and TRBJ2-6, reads DAGVTQSPTHLIKTRGQQVTLRCSPKSGHDTVSWYQQALGQGPQFIFQYYEEEERQRGNFPDRFSGHQFPNYSSELNVNALLLGDSALYLCASSFGAGTVLTFGAGSRLTVL.

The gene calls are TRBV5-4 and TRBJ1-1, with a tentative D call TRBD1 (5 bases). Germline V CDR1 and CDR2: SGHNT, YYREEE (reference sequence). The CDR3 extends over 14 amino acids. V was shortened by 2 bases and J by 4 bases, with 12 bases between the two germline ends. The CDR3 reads CASSFGGKGTEAFF. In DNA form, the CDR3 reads TGTGCCAGCAGCTTTGGGGGTAAGGGCACTGAAGCTTTCTTT. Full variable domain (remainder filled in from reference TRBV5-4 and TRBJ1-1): ETGVTQSPTHLIKTRGQQVTLRCSSQSGHNTVSWYQQALGQGPQFIFQYYREEENGRGNFPPRFSGLQFPNYSSELNVNALELDDSALYLCASSFGGKGTEAFFGQGTRLTVV.

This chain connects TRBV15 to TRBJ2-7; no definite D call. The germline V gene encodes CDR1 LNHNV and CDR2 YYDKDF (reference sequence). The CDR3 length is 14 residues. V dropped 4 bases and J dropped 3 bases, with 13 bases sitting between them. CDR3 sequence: CATSTQASRYEQYF. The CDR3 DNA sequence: TGTGCCACCAGCACCCAAGCCTCGCGCTACGAGCAGTACTTC. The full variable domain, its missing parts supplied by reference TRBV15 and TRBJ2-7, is DAMVIQNPRYQVTQFGKPVTLSCSQTLNHNVMYWYQQKSSQAPKLLFHYYDKDFNNEADTPDNFQSRRPNTSFCFLDIRSPGLGDTAMYLCATSTQASRYEQYFGPGTRLTVT.